Following are 27 T cell receptor beta chains from one sample sequenced in a study of T-cell reconstitution after alpha-beta-depleted transplantation in children (dated by TCRdb to about 2016). The library came from PCR. The sequencer listed for this sample is Illumina HiSeq 2500. To normalize quantification of the TCRbeta repertoire, the TCR libraries were built with molecular barcoding that relied on unique molecular identifiers. The public reads were reprocessed in TCRdb via fastp at Q25 and MiXCR, keeping in-frame beta chains. Entries that share a CDR3 protein sequence are merged under the most common genes and DNA. Within this sample are about 360,000 distinct CDR3 sequences, with more than 10% of them counted one time only. The biggest ten clones account for 4% to 5.5% of the sample. Sample: PBMCs, taken from the stem cell graft. Source of these receptors: a human donor who donated a stem cell graft to a child with Fanconi anemia.

In this sample, this clonotype turned up a few times. The genes are TRBV28 and TRBJ2-2, with TRBD2 as a possible D gene (5 bases). This CDR3 is 14 amino acids long. V was clipped by 10 bases and J by 2 bases, with 14 bases between them. Germline V lookup: CDR1 MDHEN, CDR2 SYDVKM. In nucleotides, the CDR3 is TGTGCCACCACCGGACTTCTCAACACCGGGGAGCTGTTTTTT. Translated, it gives CATTGLLNTGELFF.

This clonotype showed up many times. A much larger clone lies a single base off, so this may be a read error. V usage is TRBV7-2 and J usage is TRBJ2-1, with D possibly being TRBD1 (5 bases). Trimming stripped 5 bases from V and 9 bases from J, with 11 bases between. Germline V lookup: CDR1 SGHTA, CDR2 FQGNSA. The CDR3 is 12 amino acids. The CDR3 DNA sequence: TGTGCCAGCAGCATAGGGGTGGGTGAGCAGTTCTTC. This sequence encodes CASSIGVGEQFF.

V gene TRBV7-9 combines with J gene TRBJ1-2, with D uncertain. Germline V CDR1 and CDR2: SEHNR, FQNEAQ (reference sequence). Between the trimmed V and J ends, which lost 5 bases and 0 bases, there was a span of 7 bases. The CDR3 sequence is 13 residues long. CDR3 bases: TGTGCCAGCAGCGAGACACCTAACTATGGCTACACCTTC. It codes for CASSETPNYGYTF. The variable domain in full, with the rest retrieved from reference TRBV7-9 and TRBJ1-2, is DTGVSQNPRHKITKRGQNVTFRCDPISEHNRLYWYRQTLGQGPEFLTYFQNEAQLEKSRLLSDRFSAERPKGSFSTLEIQRTEQGDSAMYLCASSETPNYGYTFGSGTRLTVV.

This chain links TRBV18 with TRBJ1-1; TRBD1 aligns across 11 bases. The CDR3 contains 14 residues. Trimming at V came to 0 bases and at J to 10 bases, leaving 4 bases not matched to a gene. Germline V gene data show CDR1 as KGHSH and CDR2 as LQKENI. The CDR3 protein is CASSPPDRGRLAFF. The CDR3 nucleotides are TGTGCCAGCTCACCACCGGACAGGGGGCGCTTAGCTTTCTTT.

Ten or more counts support this clonotype. The chain uses TRBV5-6 and TRBJ2-7; D ambiguous. Germline CDR1 is SGHDT and CDR2 is YYEEEE. V dropped 1 base and J dropped 3 bases, with 14 bases sitting between them. The CDR3 totals 15 residues. DNA of the CDR3: TGTGCCAGCAGCTTGTTATCCTCCATGAGCTACGAGCAGTACGTC. Translated: CASSLLSSMSYEQYV.

The chain is built from TRBV6-5 and TRBJ1-5, with unresolved D. CDR3 size: 14 residues. V lost 5 bases and J lost 4, with 12 bases in between. Germline-derived CDR1 and CDR2 are MNHEY and SVGAGI. CDR3 sequence reads: CASSEGWENQPQHF. The CDR3 DNA reads TGTGCCAGCAGTGAGGGATGGGAAAATCAGCCCCAGCATTTT.

This chain uses TRBV20-1 with TRBJ1-2; D is undetermined. The germline V and J ends were trimmed by 6 bases and 8 bases, with 19 bases remaining between them. Germline values: CDR1 DFQATT, CDR2 SNEGSKA (reference sequence). This CDR3 region has 13 residues. CDR3 residues: CSAPTGSPRGYTF. In DNA, the CDR3 is TGCAGTGCCCCCACCGGGTCCCCGCGAGGCTACACCTTC.

This clonotype was picked up many times. The chain joins TRBV12-3 or TRBV12-4 to TRBJ2-1, with 10 bases fitting TRBD2. The CDR3 is 16 residues long. V lost 6 bases and J lost 3; bases outside the gene matches: 8. The CDR3 DNA is TGTGCCAGCAGACCTAGCGGGGGTGGACTCTACAATGAGCAGTTCTTC. Its translation is CASRPSGGGLYNEQFF.

This clonotype was seen more than once but under ten times. This rearrangement joins TRBV5-1 to TRBJ2-2, with TRBD2 matching over 10 bases. The V gene end was trimmed by 1 base and the J gene end by 4 bases; junction bases not matched to a gene: 4. CDR3 length equals 16 residues. Germline CDR1 SGHRS, CDR2 YFSETQ. The CDR3 sequence: CASSLRTSGGTGELFF. CDR3 DNA sequence: TGCGCCAGCAGCTTGCGGACTAGCGGTGGCACCGGGGAGCTGTTTTTT. The variable domain in full, completed from reference TRBV5-1 and TRBJ2-2, reads KAGVTQTPRYLIKTRGQQVTLSCSPISGHRSVSWYQQTPGQGLQFLFEYFSETQRNKGNFPGRFSGRQFSNSRSEMNVSTLELGDSALYLCASSLRTSGGTGELFFGEGSRLTVL.

This chain connects TRBV18 to TRBJ1-5; 9 bases are a match to TRBD1. V shed 3 bases and J 4 bases; nucleotides not matched to a gene: 4. The length of the CDR3 is 15 residues. Germline assignment: CDR1 KGHSH and CDR2 LQKENI. CDR3 residues: CASSPETGGNQPQHF. CDR3 coding DNA: TGTGCCAGCTCACCGGAGACAGGGGGAAATCAGCCCCAGCATTTT. Variable domain in full (rest from reference TRBV18 and TRBJ1-5): NAGVMQNPRHLVRRRGQEARLRCSPMKGHSHVYWYRQLPEEGLKFMVYLQKENIIDESGMPKERFSAEFPKEGPSILRIQQVVRGDSAAYFCASSPETGGNQPQHFGDGTRLSIL.

This chain links TRBV20-1 with TRBJ2-6, with TRBD2 matching 9 bases. CDR3 size: 16 residues. J lost 0 bases, V lost 5 bases, and 5 bases had no gene match. Germline lookup yields CDR1 DFQATT and CDR2 SNEGSKA (reference sequence). DNA of the CDR3: TGCAGTGCTCCAGCGGGGGGAAACTCTGGGGCCAACGTCCTGACTTTC. Its protein is CSAPAGGNSGANVLTF.

The chain joins TRBV20-1 to TRBJ1-2; 8 nucleotides align to TRBD1. Germline V gene sequence: CDR1 DFQATT, CDR2 SNEGSKA (reference sequence). V dropped 3 bases and J dropped 5; count of bases not matched to a gene: 8. CDR3 length: 14 residues. Here the CDR3 reads CSASSAGQGYGYTF. The CDR3, as DNA: TGCAGTGCTAGTTCGGCCGGACAGGGTTATGGCTACACCTTC.

The V gene is TRBV4-3, the J gene TRBJ2-3; possibly TRBD2 for D (5 bases). This CDR3 has 17 amino acids. V was cut by 0 bases and J by 2 bases, with 15 bases left in between. Germline V gene lookup returns CDR1 LGHNA and CDR2 YSLEER. This chain's CDR3 is CASSQDGRPTPTDTQYF. CDR3 nucleotides: TGCGCCAGCAGCCAAGATGGGAGACCAACCCCCACAGATACGCAGTATTTT.

This clonotype was counted only a few times. The genes are TRBV7-8 and TRBJ1-2; TRBD1 agrees at 7 bases. There are 14 residues in the CDR3. Germline loops: CDR1 SGHVS, CDR2 FQNEAQ. V shed 5 bases and J 2 bases; nucleotides not matched to a gene: 5. CDR3 nucleotide sequence: TGTGCCAGCAGCCGCGGACAGGACAACTATGGCTACACCTTC. As protein: CASSRGQDNYGYTF.

This clonotype was seen more than once but under ten times. The chain uses TRBV7-2 and TRBJ2-3, with D possibly matching TRBD2 (6 bases). The CDR3 consists of 14 residues. The germline V gene has CDR1 SGHTA and CDR2 FQGNSA. Trimming took 5 bases from V and 6 from J, leaving 15 bases between them. The CDR3 loop is CASSPPPLADTQYF. DNA for the CDR3: TGTGCCAGCAGCCCGCCCCCACTAGCTGATACGCAGTATTTT.

This clonotype was found a few times. This chain uses TRBV11-2 with TRBJ2-7, with no clear D. The length of the CDR3 is 14 residues. Between the trimmed V and J ends, which lost 0 bases and 6 bases, there was a span of 12 bases. The germline CDR1 and CDR2 sequences are SGHAT and FQNNGV. The CDR3 bases are TGTGCCAGCAGCTTAGAAATCGCATTCGGCGAGCAGTACGTC. Protein product: CASSLEIAFGEQYV.

This clonotype was seen many times. This chain joins TRBV5-1 and TRBJ2-3, with D perhaps being TRBD1 or TRBD2 (6 bases each). Per germline, CDR1 SGHRS and CDR2 YFSETQ. With 4 bases removed from V and 2 bases from J, the gap between germline ends came to 14 bases. The CDR3 has 15 residues. This chain's CDR3 is CASSLGGRATDTQYF. In DNA form, the CDR3 reads TGCGCCAGCAGCCTAGGGGGGAGAGCCACAGATACGCAGTATTTT.

The chain carries TRBV4-3 and TRBJ2-3; 7 nucleotides line up with TRBD2. This CDR3 has 16 residues. Germline V CDR1 and CDR2: LGHNA, YSLEER. Trimming took 3 bases from V and 2 from J; bases not matched to a gene: 8. The CDR3 bases are TGCGCCAGCAGCCACGGGACTAACGTCTTCACAGATACGCAGTATTTT. It encodes CASSHGTNVFTDTQYF.

This clonotype was found many times. The V call is TRBV5-5, the J call TRBJ2-1; no clear D gene. The CDR3 runs 14 residues. From germline, CDR1 is SGHKS and CDR2 YYEKEE (reference sequence). V was shortened by 4 bases and J by 6 bases, with 14 bases between the two germline ends. The CDR3 nucleotides read TGTGCCAGCAGCCTGATCCAGGCCTCCAATGAGCAGTTCTTC. Translating it yields CASSLIQASNEQFF. Based on the CDR3 plus reference TRBV5-5 and TRBJ2-1, the full variable domain is DAGVTQSPTHLIKTRGQQVTLRCSPISGHKSVSWYQQVLGQGPQFIFQYYEKEERGRGNFPDRFSARQFPNYSSELNVNALLLGDSALYLCASSLIQASNEQFFGPGTRLTVL.

This clonotype showed up many times. This sequence joins TRBV6-1 and TRBJ1-5; tentative D call: TRBD1 (5 bases). The length of the CDR3 is 14 residues. Trimming pared 3 bases from V and 9 bases from J, leaving 15 bases between. CDR1 and CDR2 from the germline V gene are MNHNS and SASEGT. CDR3 loop: CASSEVKGLRPQHF. The CDR3 nucleotides are TGTGCCAGCAGTGAGGTAAAGGGGTTACGGCCCCAGCATTTT.

This clonotype was counted at least ten times. The chain couples TRBV12-3 or TRBV12-4 to TRBJ1-1; D is unclear. The CDR3 loop spans 16 amino acids. Deletions cut 7 bases from V and 1 base from J, with 19 bases between. The CDR3 sequence is CASTQGSGAWNTEAFF. Written as DNA, the CDR3 is TGTGCCAGCACCCAAGGGAGCGGAGCCTGGAACACTGAAGCTTTCTTT.

In this sample, this clonotype turned up many times. The chain couples TRBV7-9 to TRBJ2-7, with D perhaps being TRBD1 or TRBD2 (6 bases each). Germline loops: CDR1 SEHNR, CDR2 FQNEAQ (reference sequence). This CDR3 is 12 amino acids long. The ends were cut back, 5 bases at V and 4 bases at J, with 9 bases in the middle. The CDR3 reads CASSPGAYEQYV. The DNA of the CDR3 is TGTGCCAGCAGCCCGGGGGCGTACGAGCAGTACGTC.

This clonotype was detected many times. The chain is built from TRBV20-1 and TRBJ2-1; D may match TRBD1 or TRBD2 (6 bases each). This CDR3 comprises 14 residues. V was pared by 3 bases and J by 2 bases, with 11 bases between. Germline lookup yields CDR1 DFQATT and CDR2 SNEGSKA (reference sequence). CDR3 region: CSARWGAAYNEQFF. The CDR3, as DNA: TGCAGTGCTAGGTGGGGGGCCGCCTACAATGAGCAGTTCTTC.

This clonotype was observed a handful of times. The rearrangement links TRBV7-2 to TRBJ2-7; possibly TRBD1 for D (6 bases). The CDR3 is 13 amino acids. CDR1 and CDR2 from the germline V gene are SGHTA and FQGNSA. Deletions cut 5 bases from V and 4 bases from J, with 12 bases between. CDR3 nucleotide sequence: TGTGCCAGCAGCGCCGGGACAACGTACGAGCAGTACTTC. It specifies CASSAGTTYEQYF. Using reference TRBV7-2 and TRBJ2-7 for the parts outside the CDR3, the full variable domain is GAGVSQSPSNKVTEKGKDVELRCDPISGHTALYWYRQSLGQGLEFLIYFQGNSAPDKSGLPSDRFSAERTGGSVSTLTIQRTQQEDSAVYLCASSAGTTYEQYFGPGTRLTVT.

This clonotype came up many times. The chain is built from TRBV12-3 or TRBV12-4 and TRBJ2-5, with unresolved D. The germline V and J ends were trimmed by 2 bases and 7 bases, with 11 bases remaining between them. The CDR3 runs 13 residues. CDR3: CASSLREDGTQYF. CDR3 nucleotide sequence: TGTGCCAGCAGTTTACGAGAGGACGGGACCCAGTACTTC.

This clonotype was seen a few times. This chain joins TRBV24-1 and TRBJ2-3; a weak D match, TRBD2 (6 bases). Trimming removed 3 bases at V and 5 bases at J, with 20 bases between. This CDR3 contains 17 residues. The germline CDR1 and CDR2 sequences are KGHDR and SFDVKD. The CDR3 region has the DNA TGTGCCACCAGTGATCGGAGGGGCTCTTCTGGGGTAGATACGCAGTATTTT. Residues: CATSDRRGSSGVDTQYF.

The J gene is TRBJ2-7, the V gene TRBV27; a weak D match, TRBD2 (7 bases). The CDR3 runs to 15 residues. V gave up 6 bases and J gave up 0 bases, with 15 bases separating them. The germline V gene encodes CDR1 MNHEY and CDR2 SMNVEV (reference sequence). The CDR3 nucleotides are TGTGCCAGCAGACCCAAGGGGGGGAGCTCCTACGAGCAGTACTTC. It codes for CASRPKGGSSYEQYF.